A selection of T cell receptor beta chains follows, all from one sample in a study of T cell responses to AZD1222 COVID-19 vaccine. Sequencing used immunoSEQ multiplex PCR; TCRdb keeps in-frame clones, though not all of them. Counted here are just over 150,000 clones, approximately 87% occurring once; the ten biggest clones make up roughly a tenth. The input for sequencing was peripheral blood, taken 28 days after the second AZD1222 dose. Source of these receptors: an adult who received the AZD1222 COVID-19 vaccine. The CDR3 runs from the conserved cysteine through the conserved F or W. Each record gives: clone size, V gene, J gene, CDR3 protein. Clone size is stated in some rows and not others, as once, few, many or a class when expanded.

abundance: .; v_gene: TRBV2; j_gene: TRBJ2-1; CDR3aa: CALIAGVNGGEQFF
abundance: .; v_gene: TRBV18; j_gene: TRBJ1-1; CDR3aa: CASSPIGGQYAEAFF
abundance: .; v_gene: TRBV27; j_gene: TRBJ1-6; CDR3aa: CASSLIDSPLHF
abundance: once; v_gene: TRBV29-1; j_gene: TRBJ2-7; CDR3aa: CSAQLGLGGEQYF
abundance: .; v_gene: TRBV5-6; j_gene: TRBJ2-7; CDR3aa: CASSFRGSGTNSYEQYF
abundance: .; v_gene: TRBV20-1; j_gene: TRBJ1-1; CDR3aa: CSASAGNTEAFF
abundance: few; v_gene: TRBV7-8; j_gene: TRBJ2-3; CDR3aa: CASSSGGGSSDTQYF
abundance: .; v_gene: TRBV3-1/TRBV3-2; j_gene: TRBJ2-5; CDR3aa: CASSQGGETQYF
abundance: .; v_gene: TRBV3-1/TRBV3-2; j_gene: TRBJ2-1; CDR3aa: CASSQVLQGGNEQFF
abundance: .; v_gene: TRBV9; j_gene: TRBJ1-3; CDR3aa: CASSGSVSGNTIYF
abundance: once; v_gene: TRBV6-2/TRBV6-3; j_gene: TRBJ2-7; CDR3aa: CASSYSTSSYEQYF
abundance: .; v_gene: TRBV7-6; j_gene: TRBJ2-2; CDR3aa: CASSLAGTSNTGELFF
abundance: .; v_gene: TRBV19; j_gene: TRBJ2-1; CDR3aa: CASSILGAGSYNEQFF
abundance: .; v_gene: TRBV19; j_gene: TRBJ2-3; CDR3aa: CASSIGPGSTDTQYF
abundance: .; v_gene: TRBV28; j_gene: TRBJ1-2; CDR3aa: CATRPPPPSYGYTF
abundance: .; v_gene: TRBV7-9; j_gene: TRBJ2-7; CDR3aa: CASSPPGQAPYEQYF
abundance: .; v_gene: TRBV5-1; j_gene: TRBJ2-1; CDR3aa: CASSTGTSGITRGEQFF
abundance: .; v_gene: TRBV28; j_gene: TRBJ1-2; CDR3aa: CASTGQGRSYGYTF
abundance: few; v_gene: TRBV5-4; j_gene: TRBJ1-4; CDR3aa: CASSSGAGREKLFF
abundance: .; v_gene: TRBV25-1; j_gene: TRBJ2-5; CDR3aa: CACSVQGGKETQYF
abundance: .; v_gene: TRBV19; j_gene: TRBJ2-3; CDR3aa: CASSTAHGGNTQYF
abundance: .; v_gene: TRBV7-2; j_gene: TRBJ2-3; CDR3aa: CASSLAISGFTDTQYF
abundance: .; v_gene: TRBV28; j_gene: TRBJ1-5; CDR3aa: CASSARGSNNQPQHF
abundance: .; v_gene: TRBV6-5; j_gene: TRBJ2-7; CDR3aa: CAARHVGATSYEQYF
abundance: .; v_gene: TRBV19; j_gene: TRBJ1-6; CDR3aa: CASAAFAPADSPLHF
abundance: once; v_gene: TRBV10-3; j_gene: TRBJ1-4; CDR3aa: CAISELGLANEKLFF
abundance: .; v_gene: TRBV24-1; j_gene: TRBJ2-3; CDR3aa: CATSDPTSGGTDTQYF
abundance: .; v_gene: TRBV15; j_gene: TRBJ2-7; CDR3aa: CATSRTASGGAYEQYF
abundance: .; v_gene: TRBV19; j_gene: TRBJ1-4; CDR3aa: CASSGGLPDVKLFF
abundance: .; v_gene: TRBV9; j_gene: TRBJ1-3; CDR3aa: CASSGASGNTIYF
abundance: .; v_gene: TRBV2; j_gene: TRBJ2-7; CDR3aa: CASSEFRGQHEQYF
abundance: .; v_gene: TRBV7-9; j_gene: TRBJ2-5; CDR3aa: CASSPLGYDRETQYF
abundance: once; v_gene: TRBV13; j_gene: TRBJ2-3; CDR3aa: CASRKGPSPTDTQYF
abundance: .; v_gene: TRBV2; j_gene: TRBJ1-5; CDR3aa: CASSRDRDNQPQHF
abundance: .; v_gene: TRBV7-3; j_gene: TRBJ2-1; CDR3aa: CASSPSGTEGETNEQFF
abundance: .; v_gene: TRBV19; j_gene: TRBJ2-7; CDR3aa: CASKAGGPDEQYF
abundance: .; v_gene: TRBV27; j_gene: TRBJ2-7; CDR3aa: CASSFSSAGTSGRSYEQYF
abundance: .; v_gene: TRBV6-6; j_gene: TRBJ2-3; CDR3aa: CASTPRRETDTQYF
abundance: .; v_gene: TRBV30; j_gene: TRBJ2-3; CDR3aa: CAWTGLAGGTDTQYF
abundance: few; v_gene: TRBV5-1; j_gene: TRBJ2-1; CDR3aa: CASSTAGYNEQFF
abundance: .; v_gene: TRBV7-3; j_gene: TRBJ1-3; CDR3aa: CASSPPSTPGQGGTIYF
abundance: .; v_gene: TRBV19; j_gene: TRBJ1-4; CDR3aa: CASIDRHEKLFF
abundance: .; v_gene: TRBV4-3; j_gene: TRBJ1-4; CDR3aa: CASSRGNSLNEKLFF
abundance: .; v_gene: TRBV15; j_gene: TRBJ1-6; CDR3aa: CATSREGVNSPLHF
abundance: .; v_gene: TRBV4-1; j_gene: TRBJ1-1; CDR3aa: CASSQDPTGRRTEAFF
abundance: .; v_gene: TRBV28; j_gene: TRBJ2-7; CDR3aa: CATLATPSYEQYF
abundance: once; v_gene: TRBV6-5; j_gene: TRBJ1-4; CDR3aa: CASSYPQDGNEKLFF
abundance: .; v_gene: TRBV24-1; j_gene: TRBJ1-1; CDR3aa: CATSDSQGLNTEAFF
abundance: few; v_gene: TRBV4-1; j_gene: TRBJ1-5; CDR3aa: CASSQGISGGANQPQHF
abundance: .; v_gene: TRBV2; j_gene: TRBJ2-1; CDR3aa: CAGQGAVYNEQFF
abundance: .; v_gene: TRBV4-1; j_gene: TRBJ2-5; CDR3aa: CASSPRGGFQETQYF
abundance: .; v_gene: TRBV5-1; j_gene: TRBJ1-6; CDR3aa: CASSLESWHNSPLHF
abundance: .; v_gene: TRBV6-5; j_gene: TRBJ1-2; CDR3aa: CASSYLDRTYGYTF
abundance: .; v_gene: TRBV5-6; j_gene: TRBJ2-3; CDR3aa: CASSLGSVDRPDTQYF
abundance: .; v_gene: TRBV28; j_gene: TRBJ1-4; CDR3aa: CASSWGHATNEKLFF
abundance: .; v_gene: TRBV12-3/TRBV12-4; j_gene: TRBJ1-2; CDR3aa: CASSQGKSYGYTF
abundance: .; v_gene: TRBV6-1; j_gene: TRBJ2-2; CDR3aa: CASSDPGGRTGELFF